What follows is one T cell receptor (beta chain) and its context. V lost 5 bases to trimming and J lost 5 bases; unmatched junction nucleotides: 9. CDR1 and CDR2 from the germline V gene are GTSNPN and SVGIG (reference sequence). This CDR3 has 14 amino acids. This sample was included in a study of cytomegalovirus exposure and HLA in healthy donors. It was with 60 Vbeta and 13 Jbeta primers that the PCR ran. Sequencing used immunoSEQ multiplex PCR; TCRdb keeps in-frame clones, though not all of them. Found here are under 250,000 clones, around 80% of them singletons; the top ten hold under 0.6%. The rearrangement links TRBV30 to TRBJ2-5, with 9 bases matching TRBD2. The specimen sequenced was PBMCs. The clonotype originates from a boy aged 5 to 17 in good health and CMV-seronegative. Here the CDR3 reads CAWERREGSETQYF. Here the CDR3 DNA reads TGTGCCTGGGAAAGGCGGGAGGGTTCGGAGACCCAGTACTTC.